The rows below give T cell receptor beta chains drawn from one sample of a study of blood T cell repertoires in COVID-19. Measured with immunoSEQ multiplex PCR; TCRdb has only the in-frame clones, and not every one. This table has approximately 51,000 clones, more than 75% appearing once. Sequenced material: peripheral blood. The receptors were gathered from a man aged 50-60 years with active COVID-19. Both conserved end residues are part of each CDR3. The D gene is left open where the match is weak. A clone size is listed for some rows: how often the clone was seen (once, few, many), or a class if it is expanded.

cdr3_length	j_call	d_call	clone_size	v_call	cdr3_aa	cdr3_nt
13	TRBJ2-7	TRBD1	-	TRBV5-1	CASKTGGGYEQYF	TGCGCCAGTAAAACAGGGGGAGGATACGAGCAGTACTTC
12	TRBJ1-5	-	-	TRBV7-2	CASSRSNQPQHF	TGTGCCAGCAGCCGGAGCAATCAGCCCCAGCATTTT
12	TRBJ1-2	-	-	TRBV18	CASSLQDSGYTF	TGTGCCAGCTCATTACAGGATTCTGGCTACACCTTC
17	TRBJ2-1	TRBD2	-	TRBV4-2	CASSQGTSGGAGSQQFF	TGTGCCAGCAGCCAAGGGACTAGCGGGGGGGCTGGGAGTCAGCAGTTCTTC
17	TRBJ1-2	TRBD1	-	TRBV14	CASSHPKSGQGHYGYTF	TGTGCCAGCAGCCATCCCAAAAGCGGACAGGGGCATTATGGCTACACCTTC
15	TRBJ2-5	-	-	TRBV2	CASRLYQGQQETQYF	TGTGCCAGCAGGTTATACCAGGGGCAACAAGAGACCCAGTACTTC
21	TRBJ2-7	-	-	TRBV19	CASMEWTATTQGPLSSYEQYF	TGTGCCAGTATGGAATGGACAGCGACGACCCAGGGTCCTTTAAGCTCCTACGAGCAGTACTTC
18	TRBJ1-5	TRBD1	-	TRBV27	CASSPGTGLVGDNQPQHF	TGTGCCAGCAGTCCTGGGACAGGGCTGGTGGGAGACAATCAGCCCCAGCATTTT
14	TRBJ1-4	-	-	TRBV29-1	CSVTGRSGGEKLFF	TGCAGCGTGACGGGTCGGTCAGGAGGCGAAAAACTGTTTTTT
14	TRBJ2-7	-	-	TRBV7-2	CASRRGGQAYEQYF	TGTGCCAGCAGAAGGGGGGGACAGGCCTACGAGCAGTACTTC
11	TRBJ2-1	-	-	TRBV2	CASQAYDEQFF	TGTGCCAGCCAAGCTTACGATGAGCAGTTCTTC
15	TRBJ1-6	TRBD1	-	TRBV5-1	CASSLDDRGNSPLHF	TGCGCCAGCAGCTTGGACGACAGGGGCAATTCACCCCTCCACTTT
17	TRBJ2-6	TRBD2	-	TRBV3-1/TRBV3-2	CASSSSGRLAGANVLTF	TGTGCCAGCAGCTCGAGCGGGAGACTTGCTGGGGCCAACGTCCTGACTTTC
15	TRBJ2-3	-	-	TRBV6-2/TRBV6-3	CASSYGAESTDTQYF	TGTGCCAGCAGTTACGGGGCGGAAAGCACAGATACGCAGTATTTT
13	TRBJ1-1	TRBD1	-	TRBV29-1	CSVWRGLDTEAFF	TGCAGCGTTTGGAGGGGGCTGGACACTGAAGCTTTCTTT
16	TRBJ1-2	-	once	TRBV7-6	CASSSGDAGGMGGYTF	TGTGCCAGCAGCTCTGGTGATGCGGGAGGAATGGGAGGCTACACCTTC
15	TRBJ1-2	-	medium-sized	TRBV15	CATSSTYGGAEGYTF	TGTGCCACCAGCAGCACCTACGGAGGGGCGGAAGGCTACACCTTC
13	TRBJ2-7	TRBD1	-	TRBV6-5	CASSYRGQYEQYF	TGTGCCAGCAGTTACAGGGGGCAGTACGAGCAGTACTTC
12	TRBJ2-7	-	-	TRBV27	CASKTGIYEQYF	TGTGCCAGCAAAACAGGGATCTACGAGCAGTACTTC
13	TRBJ1-5	-	-	TRBV19	CASSIDLSQPQHF	TGTGCCAGTAGTATAGATCTCTCTCAGCCCCAGCATTTT
14	TRBJ2-2	-	-	TRBV4-3	CASSHRPRTGELFF	TGCGCCAGCAGCCACCGTCCGAGGACCGGGGAGCTGTTTTTT
16	TRBJ2-7	-	-	TRBV14	CASSQGPGPVSYEQYF	TGTGCCAGCAGCCAAGGTCCGGGTCCCGTCTCCTACGAGCAGTACTTC